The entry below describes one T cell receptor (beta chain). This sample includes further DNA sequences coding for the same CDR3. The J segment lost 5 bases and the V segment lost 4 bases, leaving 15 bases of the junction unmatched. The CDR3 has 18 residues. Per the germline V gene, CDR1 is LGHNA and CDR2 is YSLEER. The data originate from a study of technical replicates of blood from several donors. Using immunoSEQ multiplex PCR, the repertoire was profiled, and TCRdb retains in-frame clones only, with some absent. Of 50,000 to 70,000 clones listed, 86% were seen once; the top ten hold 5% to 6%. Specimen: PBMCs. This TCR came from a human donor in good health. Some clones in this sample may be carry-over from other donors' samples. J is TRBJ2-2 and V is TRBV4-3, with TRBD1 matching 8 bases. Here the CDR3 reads CASSRLGTGGERTGELFF. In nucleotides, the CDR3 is TGCGCCAGCAGCCGATTAGGGACAGGAGGCGAGAGGACCGGGGAGCTGTTTTTT.